A single sample gave rise to the 3 T cell receptor beta chains below, sequenced in a study of shared clonotypes between healthy human individuals. Naive CD8 populations comprised CD45RO-negative cells positively selected for CCR7, excluding terminally differentiated effector memory CD45RA+ cells. Here immunoSEQ multiplex PCR was the method, and the copy in TCRdb shows in-frame clones only, minus some. The data contain nearly 2 million clones, about 95% of them singletons. Sequenced material: naive CD8+ T cells sorted from blood. All receptors derive from a man aged 18 to 30 in good health.

In the case of this clone: Other DNA sequences in the sample encode the same CDR3. The chain couples TRBV9 to TRBJ1-1; 8 positions match TRBD1. This CDR3 region has 16 residues. The ends lost 4 bases at V and 0 bases at J; junction bases unmatched: 8. Germline loops: CDR1 SGDLS, CDR2 YYNGEE. The CDR3 sequence is CASSPRTGLMNTEAFF. DNA of the CDR3: TGTGCCAGCAGCCCCAGGACAGGGCTGATGAACACTGAAGCTTTCTTT.

The V and J genes are TRBV2 and TRBJ2-1; D is possibly TRBD2 (5 bases). V was shortened by 4 bases and J by 3 bases, with 16 bases between the two germline ends. Looked up from germline, CDR1 is SNHLY and CDR2 is FYNNEI. The CDR3 loop spans 16 amino acids. In DNA, the CDR3 is TGTGCCAGCAGTGCCCTCGGGGTTCACAGCTACAATGAGCAGTTCTTC. This gives the protein CASSALGVHSYNEQFF. The full variable domain, rest sourced from reference TRBV2 and TRBJ2-1, is EPEVTQTPSHQVTQMGQEVILRCVPISNHLYFYWYRQILGQKVEFLVSFYNNEISEKSEIFDDQFSVERPDGSNFTLKIRSTKLEDSAMYFCASSALGVHSYNEQFFGPGTRLTVL.

The J gene is TRBJ2-1, the V gene TRBV28; the D is unclear. This CDR3 has 14 amino acids. Trimming took 6 bases from V and 0 from J, leaving 9 bases between them. Germline loops: CDR1 MDHEN, CDR2 SYDVKM. The CDR3 DNA reads as TGTGCCAGCAGCCCAGTAAACTCCTACAATGAGCAGTTCTTC. Encoded protein: CASSPVNSYNEQFF.